These T cell receptor beta chains were read from a single sample in a study of molecular identifiers for immune sequencing clone quantification. TCRdb reprocessed the PCR reads via MiXCR and lists one record per CDR3 protein. Counted here are under 600,000 distinct CDR3 sequences, less than 30% occurring once; the ten biggest clones make up over 0.6%. The sequencing sample was made of naive CD8+ T cells from blood, with Jurkat cell RNA spiked in. These receptors were obtained from a human donor in good health. Some libraries in this study had Jurkat cell RNA spiked in. CDR3s include the opening cysteine and the closing phenylalanine or tryptophan. The order of the fields is V gene, D gene, J gene, clone size, CDR3 DNA, CDR3 protein. A D gene is named only where the DNA matches it firmly. Not all rows give a size; the values are once, few, many and, for expanded clones, a class.

TRBV23-1	NA	TRBJ2-4	many	TGCGCCAGCAGTCACGCAACCCGGTTAGCAGGGCCTGCAAACATTCAGTACTTC	CASSHATRLAGPANIQYF
TRBV7-2	TRBD1	TRBJ2-7	few	TGTGCCAGCAGCTTATTGGGACAGGCGGTCGAGCAGTACTTC	CASSLLGQAVEQYF
TRBV3-1	NA	TRBJ2-5	NA	TGTGCCAGCAGCCAAGATTCGAGTCCCGGAGAGACCCAGTACTTC	CASSQDSSPGETQYF
TRBV4-1	TRBD2	TRBJ2-7	NA	TGCGCCAGCAGCCACCCGCTCGGTAGCGGGGACTACGAGCAGTACTTC	CASSHPLGSGDYEQYF
TRBV27	NA	TRBJ1-5	few	TGTGCCAGCAGTTTAGAAGTCCCCTCCCTTGGAAATCAGCCCCAGCATTTT	CASSLEVPSLGNQPQHF
TRBV7-9	NA	TRBJ2-2	NA	TGTGCCAGCAGCTTAAAGTACGGGGACACCGGGGAGCTGTGTTTT	CASSLKYGDTGELCF
TRBV9	TRBD1	TRBJ2-1	NA	TGTGCCAGCAGCGGAGCCGTTCCGGGACAGGGTTATGGTGAGCAGTTCTTC	CASSGAVPGQGYGEQFF
TRBV28	NA	TRBJ2-5	NA	TGTGCCAGCAGTTTTACAGGGTCGGGAGAGACCCAGTGCTTC	CASSFTGSGETQCF
TRBV5-8	NA	TRBJ2-7	few	TGTGCCAGCAGCTTTGAGGGATCGGAAGAGCAGTACTTC	CASSFEGSEEQYF
TRBV2	NA	TRBJ2-7	once	TGTGCCAGCAGTGAAGGTGGGCCATATGGGTACGAGCAGTACTTC	CASSEGGPYGYEQYF
TRBV4-1	NA	TRBJ2-7	few	TGCGCCAGCAGCCAAGAAACAGGGAGCTCCTACGAGCAGTACTTC	CASSQETGSSYEQYF